Below are 26 T cell receptor beta chains sequenced from a single sample in a study of T-cell memory formation after mild COVID-19. TCRdb fed the 5' RACE reads into MiXCR, producing one record per CDR3 protein. This sample carries about 470,000 distinct CDR3 sequences, more than 20% of them seen once, and the ten largest clones take 12%. The material sequenced was PBMCs or a T cell subset sorted from them (not recorded which). The receptors stem from an adult woman who had mild COVID-19 (a few samples of this study predate the infection). Cell type and time point are not known.

The chain links TRBV15 to TRBJ2-7; D uncertain. The CDR3 loop spans 12 amino acids. Germline CDR1 is LNHNV and CDR2 is YYDKDF (reference sequence). Trimming took off 0 bases at V and 4 bases at J, with 4 bases between the two ends. Written as DNA, the CDR3 is TGTGCCACCAGCAGAGATCGGTACGAGCAGTACTTC. Translated, it gives CATSRDRYEQYF.

This clonotype was recorded a few times. For the CDR3, the DNA is TGTGCCAGCAGCTTGCTTTATTCTGAAGCTTTCTTT. Translated, it gives CASSLLYSEAFF. The V and J genes are TRBV11-2 and TRBJ1-1; D remains ambiguous. Germline assignment: CDR1 SGHAT and CDR2 FQNNGV. Trimming stripped 3 bases from V and 6 bases from J, with 8 bases between. The CDR3 is 12 residues long.

The chain links TRBV7-8 to TRBJ1-6; 7 bases map to TRBD1. Trimming at V came to 3 bases and at J to 8 bases, leaving 13 bases not matched to a gene. The CDR3 contains 17 residues. Germline CDR1 and CDR2: SGHVS and FQNEAQ. CDR3 loop: CASSFLSGGGLYSPLHF. CDR3 bases: TGTGCCAGCAGCTTTCTTTCAGGGGGTGGGTTGTATTCACCCCTCCACTTT.

This sequence joins TRBV30 and TRBJ2-7; a possible D gene is TRBD1 (6 bases). Germline values: CDR1 GTSNPN, CDR2 SVGIG (reference sequence). V was shortened by 0 bases and J by 3 bases, with 12 bases between the two germline ends. CDR3 length equals 14 residues. The CDR3 DNA sequence: TGTGCCTGGAGTGTAGGGGGTTCCTACTACGAGCAGTACTTC. Residues: CAWSVGGSYYEQYF.

The J gene is TRBJ2-7, the V gene TRBV12-3 or TRBV12-4, with a tentative D call TRBD2 (6 bases). The V end lost 3 bases, the J end lost 0 bases, and 12 bases lay between the germline ends. CDR3 length equals 15 residues. CDR3 nucleotide sequence: TGTGCCAGCAGTTTGGGAAGCGGGCCCTCCTACGAGCAGTACTTC. Encoded protein: CASSLGSGPSYEQYF.

This clonotype appeared a few times. The chain combines TRBV12-3 or TRBV12-4 with TRBJ1-1, with a weak D call TRBD1 (6 bases). This CDR3 contains 15 residues. Trimming took 6 bases from V and 0 from J, leaving 14 bases between them. In DNA, the CDR3 is TGTGCCAGCAGCCTGAGACAGGACCTGAACACTGAAGCTTTCTTT. Protein: CASSLRQDLNTEAFF.

In its sample, this clonotype was seen a few times. This chain joins TRBV7-2 and TRBJ2-3; no clear D. V was shortened by 3 bases and J by 10 bases, with 17 bases between the two germline ends. The CDR3 has 14 amino acids. Germline lookup yields CDR1 SGHTA and CDR2 FQGNSA. The CDR3 spells CASSLTKGASAQYF. DNA of the CDR3: TGTGCCAGCAGCTTGACAAAAGGTGCGTCCGCGCAGTATTTT.

The chain links TRBV3-1 to TRBJ2-7; the match to TRBD1 covers 8 bases. The CDR3 sequence is 16 residues long. The V gene end was trimmed by 2 bases and the J gene end by 3 bases; junction bases not matched to a gene: 9. Per germline, CDR1 LGHDT and CDR2 YNNKEL (reference sequence). DNA for the CDR3: TGTGCCAGCAGCCAACTACTCGGACAGGGAGTCTACGAGCAGTACTTC. Protein sequence: CASSQLLGQGVYEQYF.

This chain links TRBV20-1 with TRBJ2-2, with 10 bases identical to TRBD2. The length of the CDR3 is 14 residues. CDR1 and CDR2 from the germline V gene are DFQATT and SNEGSKA (reference sequence). Trimming at V came to 4 bases and at J to 1 base, leaving 0 bases not matched to a gene. CDR3 DNA: TGCAGTGCTACTAGCGGGGGGAACACCGGGGAGCTGTTTTTT. This translates into CSATSGGNTGELFF.

This chain joins TRBV7-8 and TRBJ1-4; D gene ambiguous. Trimming took off 2 bases at V and 0 bases at J, with 10 bases between the two ends. The germline V gene has CDR1 SGHVS and CDR2 FQNEAQ. The CDR3 sequence is 16 residues long. The CDR3 reads CASSLRRVPTNEKLFF. The CDR3 DNA sequence: TGTGCCAGCAGCTTACGTAGGGTCCCAACTAATGAAAAACTGTTTTTT.

The J gene is TRBJ1-1, the V gene TRBV6-5; 10 nucleotides align to TRBD1. J was trimmed by 5 bases and V by 6 bases; bases with no gene match: 9. Per germline, CDR1 MNHEY and CDR2 SVGAGI. The CDR3 extends over 15 amino acids. CDR3: CASRRTGTGATEAFF. The DNA for the CDR3 is TGTGCCAGCAGACGTACCGGGACAGGGGCTACTGAAGCTTTCTTT.

This chain connects TRBV7-2 to TRBJ2-5; the D gene is possibly TRBD2 (6 bases). V lost 5 bases and J lost 4, with 17 bases in between. This CDR3 region has 15 residues. The germline gives CDR1 SGHTA, CDR2 FQGNSA. The DNA for the CDR3 is TGTGCCAGCAGCGGGACTCAGAAGCCGACAGAGACCCAGTACTTC. This sequence encodes CASSGTQKPTETQYF. The variable domain in full, with the rest retrieved from reference TRBV7-2 and TRBJ2-5, is GAGVSQSPSNKVTEKGKDVELRCDPISGHTALYWYRQSLGQGLEFLIYFQGNSAPDKSGLPSDRFSAERTGGSVSTLTIQRTQQEDSAVYLCASSGTQKPTETQYFGPGTRLLVL.

This clonotype was recorded a few times. The genes are TRBV20-1 and TRBJ2-3, with 8 bases identical to TRBD2. The CDR3 has 15 amino acids. Per germline, CDR1 DFQATT and CDR2 SNEGSKA (reference sequence). Trimming took 0 bases from V and 9 from J; bases not matched to a gene: 11. CDR3 coding DNA: TGCAGTGCTAGAGACGGAGCGGGAGCCGTGGGCACGCAGTATTTT. Translating gives CSARDGAGAVGTQYF.

This sequence joins TRBV7-9 and TRBJ1-1, with D perhaps TRBD1 (6 bases). The CDR3 sequence is 13 residues long. Trimming cost V 5 bases and J 4 bases, with 11 bases left between them. Germline V gene sequence: CDR1 SEHNR, CDR2 FQNEAQ (reference sequence). The DNA of the CDR3 is TGTGCCAGCAGCGGAGGACAGACCACTGAAGCTTTCTTT. This encodes CASSGGQTTEAFF.

This clonotype was counted between two and nine times. This rearrangement joins TRBV29-1 to TRBJ2-7; D perhaps matches TRBD1 (6 bases). The CDR3 contains 12 residues. V was pared by 6 bases and J by 0 bases, with 9 bases between. Germline V gene lookup returns CDR1 SQVTM and CDR2 ANQGSEA. CDR3 residues: CSVNRDSYEQYF. The CDR3 nucleotides read TGCAGCGTGAACAGGGACTCCTACGAGCAGTACTTC.

The chain links TRBV20-1 to TRBJ2-3; D possibly corresponds to TRBD1 (5 bases). The CDR3 has 13 amino acids. V dropped 6 bases and J dropped 7 bases, with 17 bases sitting between them. CDR1 is DFQATT, CDR2 SNEGSKA, per germline (reference sequence). CDR3: CSAGLAGSNTQYF. The CDR3 coding sequence is TGCAGTGCAGGCCTGGCAGGGTCAAATACGCAGTATTTT.

This rearrangement joins TRBV14 to TRBJ2-7; 11 bases line up with TRBD2. The CDR3 has 15 residues. The germline CDR1 and CDR2 sequences are SGHDN and FVKESK. Trimming took 1 base from V and 5 from J; bases not matched to a gene: 4. The CDR3 loop reads CASSQGSGRAHEQYF. CDR3 nucleotides: TGTGCCAGCAGCCAAGGTAGCGGGAGGGCACACGAGCAGTACTTC.

This clonotype was seen more than once but under ten times. V is TRBV12-3 or TRBV12-4 and J is TRBJ2-1; no definite D call. V lost 6 bases to trimming and J lost 6 bases, with 15 bases between them. The length of the CDR3 is 14 residues. DNA of the CDR3: TGTGCCAGCAGCCTGGGGTCTCTGGCCAATGAGCAGTTCTTC. Translated, it gives CASSLGSLANEQFF.

This clonotype was detected only a few times. The chain uses TRBV25-1 and TRBJ2-2; possibly TRBD2 for D (5 bases). CDR1 is MGHDK, CDR2 SYGVNS, per germline. The CDR3 is 18 residues long. V lost 3 bases and J 4 bases, leaving 21 bases between the germline ends. This CDR3 reads CASSEETPGFRFTGELFF. As DNA, the CDR3 is TGTGCCAGCAGTGAGGAGACCCCGGGATTCAGATTCACCGGGGAGCTGTTTTTT.

This clonotype was seen a few times. The V and J genes are TRBV7-8 and TRBJ2-5; D gene uncertain. Germline V CDR1 and CDR2: SGHVS, FQNEAQ. This CDR3 has 14 amino acids. Trimming took 2 bases from V and 1 from J, leaving 8 bases between them. The CDR3 spells CASSLSVLQETQYF. The CDR3 DNA is TGTGCCAGCAGCTTATCGGTACTCCAAGAGACCCAGTACTTC.

The table lists this clonotype with many counts. The chain couples TRBV18 to TRBJ2-3, with D uncertain. CDR1 KGHSH and CDR2 LQKENI come from the germline V gene. The ends were cut back, 3 bases at V and 0 bases at J, with 4 bases in the middle. This CDR3 region has 13 residues. This CDR3 reads CASSPESTDTQYF. DNA for the CDR3: TGTGCCAGCTCACCGGAAAGCACAGATACGCAGTATTTT.

In regard to this clonotype: A read error may account for a junction end that differs from germline. The rearrangement uses TRBV20-1 and TRBJ2-5, with D perhaps being TRBD1 or TRBD2 (5 bases each). Germline loops: CDR1 DFQATT, CDR2 SNEGSKA (reference sequence). There are 13 residues in the CDR3. This CDR3 reads CSTQRGFSGSTHF. In DNA form, the CDR3 reads TGCAGTACTCAGAGGGGCTTCTCAGGCTCAACCCACTTC.

The V call is TRBV7-3, the J call TRBJ2-5; D may be TRBD2 (6 bases). This CDR3 is built from 15 residues. From germline, CDR1 is SGHTA and CDR2 FQGTGA. The ends were cut back, 2 bases at V and 5 bases at J, with 15 bases in the middle. CDR3 DNA: TGTGCCAGCAGCTTAGCCGGGGGAAGTCGGGAGACCCAGTACTTC. This translates into CASSLAGGSRETQYF.

The V and J genes are TRBV24-1 and TRBJ1-5, with TRBD1 as a possible D gene (6 bases). CDR3 length: 16 amino acids. Germline-derived CDR1 and CDR2 are KGHDR and SFDVKD. Deletions cut 9 bases from V and 3 bases from J, with 20 bases between. The CDR3 reads CATEDRLIDYNQPQHF. CDR3 in DNA: TGTGCCACCGAGGACAGACTCATAGATTACAATCAGCCCCAGCATTTT.

This clonotype has a handful of counts. The J gene is TRBJ2-4, the V gene TRBV9; D perhaps matches TRBD2 (6 bases). This CDR3 is 16 amino acids long. Germline values: CDR1 SGDLS, CDR2 YYNGEE. V was trimmed by 3 bases and J by 8 bases, leaving 21 bases between them. The CDR3 protein is CASSAHRLTGGDIQYF. CDR3 bases: TGTGCCAGCAGCGCGCATCGATTAACGGGCGGGGACATTCAGTACTTC.

In this sample, this clonotype turned up a few times. V and J are TRBV6-2 or TRBV6-3 and TRBJ1-2; D gene unclear. This CDR3 region has 15 residues. The V gene lost 7 bases and the J gene lost 6 bases, with 21 bases spanning the gap. The germline CDR1 and CDR2 sequences are MNHEY and SVGEGT. The CDR3 DNA reads as TGTGCCAGCACCAAACGAGGGCGGATAGCGGATGGCTACACCTTC. Amino acids: CASTKRGRIADGYTF.